Reported below is one T cell receptor (beta chain). Original handling: Amplified reference gene primers provided the basis for estimating nucleated cell counts. Produced via immunoSEQ multiplex PCR; TCRdb's table is partial and in-frame only. V and J calls and clone size are given by that table; D and trimming were obtained from the DNA. Of around 120,000 clones in the sample, around 90% are singletons; the top ten hold 3.8%. The CDR3 contains 13 residues. Trimming shortened V by 4 bases and J by 7 bases, and 11 bases separated the two germline ends. From germline, CDR1 is ENHRY and CDR2 SYGVKD. This record belongs to a study of blood T cell repertoires in COVID-19.

Sequenced input: peripheral blood. The chain combines TRBV10-3 with TRBJ2-1, with a possible D match to TRBD2 (6 bases). This TCR came from a woman aged 55-70 years with COVID-19, enrolled during active disease. CDR3 nucleotides: TGTGCCATCAGTGGGGGAGGCGTGAATGAGCAGTTCTTC. Translating it yields CAISGGGVNEQFF.